At least ten counts were recorded for the clone carrying this T cell receptor (beta chain). The target antigen is unknown. Trimming at V came to 6 bases and at J to 0 bases, leaving 12 bases not matched to a gene. CDR1 is SGHVS and CDR2 is FNYEAQ in the germline V gene. The CDR3 loop spans 18 amino acids. These data are taken from a study of read filtering for tumor transcriptome and immune sequencing. Whole-study context: Revised staging placed eight or nine patients in R-ISS I, approximately 16 in II, six or seven in III. Transcriptome libraries were built from DNase-treated RNA. IR-seq gave about 4.05 to 11 million TCR reads per sample; RNA-seq gave roughly 80 to 1273.

General observations from the study: Roughly 80% of IR-seq clonotypes had one read, totaling around 4% of reads; RNA-seq: roughly 76% and 46%.

This library used approximately 370 ng RNA and molecular barcoded adaptors spanning alpha/delta and beta/gamma chains. From the reads, TCRdb called clonotypes with MiXCR, one entry per CDR3 protein. The table lists tens of thousands of distinct CDR3 sequences, roughly 12% of them singletons. Material for sequencing was a population of CD138-negative cells sorted from bone marrow. This chain links TRBV7-6 with TRBJ1-5, with 9 bases fitting TRBD1. The clonotype was recovered from a donor aged 40 or over with multiple myeloma. In nucleotides, the CDR3 is TGTGCCAGCAGTCCCTCCAGGAGGACAGGGGTTAGCAATCAGCCCCAGCATTTT. Translating gives CASSPSRRTGVSNQPQHF.